This section outlines one T cell receptor (beta chain) sequence together with its context. Its specificity is unknown. The data are from a study of cytomegalovirus exposure and HLA in healthy donors. Study conclusions and caveats: For TCR beta chains, V- and J-gene trimming was later linked to a missense DCLRE1C variant. In vitro data verified three CMV-associated chains as specific for CMV antigens. The study flagged around 150 TCR beta chains as cytomegalovirus-associated.

This CDR3 has 14 amino acids. The germline V gene encodes CDR1 KGHSH and CDR2 LQKENI. V lost 3 bases and J lost 4, with 12 bases in between. 13 Jbeta primers and 60 Vbeta primers were used for the PCR. Only in-frame clones appear in the TCRdb table, and some are missing; sequencing was by immunoSEQ multiplex PCR. The data hold about 160,000 clones, with roughly 80% observed a single time. The sequencing sample was made of PBMCs. The receptor was isolated from a woman aged 30 to 39 in good health and CMV-seronegative. This chain joins TRBV18 and TRBJ2-5; weak D call: TRBD2 (7 bases). CDR3 loop: CASSPGGGGETQYF. The CDR3 DNA sequence: TGTGCCAGCTCACCGGGAGGGGGAGGAGAGACCCAGTACTTC.